The 7 T cell receptor beta chains below were found in one sample sequenced in a study of cytomegalovirus exposure and HLA in healthy donors. 60 Vbeta and 13 Jbeta primers were used in PCR. Assay used: immunoSEQ multiplex PCR; TCRdb lists only in-frame clones, some missing. The profile covers about 150,000 clones, with 65% to 70% appearing a single time and 10% taken by the ten largest. Source material: PBMCs. The receptors originated from a man between 25 and 39 years old in good health and CMV-seropositive.

The V gene is TRBV10-3, the J gene TRBJ2-2, with 11 bases that match TRBD2. The germline gives CDR1 ENHRY, CDR2 SYGVKD. This CDR3 is 18 amino acids long. With 5 bases clipped from V and 0 bases from J, the junction kept 8 bases outside the gene matches. CDR3 region: CAISWTSGYHANTGELFF. The CDR3 DNA is TGTGCCATCAGTTGGACTAGCGGGTATCACGCGAACACCGGGGAGCTGTTTTTT.

The chain employs TRBV30 and TRBJ1-3; D is unresolved. CDR1 is GTSNPN, CDR2 SVGIG, per germline (reference sequence). This CDR3 is built from 13 residues. V lost 8 bases to trimming and J lost 0 bases, with 11 bases between them. CDR3 loop: CAGETSSGNTIYF. For the CDR3, the DNA is TGTGCCGGGGAGACCTCCTCTGGAAACACCATATATTTT.

This clone showed up just a few times. The V and J genes are TRBV7-9 and TRBJ1-6; the match to TRBD1 covers 9 bases. Germline lookup yields CDR1 SEHNR and CDR2 FQNEAQ (reference sequence). Losses at the gene ends were 5 bases for V and 11 bases for J; bases not matched to a gene: 7. This CDR3 has 14 residues. CDR3 in amino acids: CASSAGQGNAPLHF. The CDR3, as DNA: TGTGCCAGCAGCGCCGGACAGGGGAACGCACCCCTCCACTTT.

As to this clone: This sample includes further DNA sequences coding for the same CDR3. The V call is TRBV5-1, the J call TRBJ2-1; D is perhaps TRBD2 (6 bases). The V and J ends lost 4 bases and 2 bases respectively, with 16 bases between them. The CDR3 covers 16 residues. Germline values: CDR1 SGHRS, CDR2 YFSETQ. CDR3 protein: CASSLALGGAYNEQFF. As DNA, the CDR3 is TGCGCCAGCAGCCTGGCCTTGGGAGGAGCCTACAATGAGCAGTTCTTC.

The V and J genes are TRBV28 and TRBJ1-1; 7 positions match TRBD1. Per the germline V gene, CDR1 is MDHEN and CDR2 is SYDVKM. After removal of 7 bases from V and 0 bases from J, the junction contained 11 bases not matched to a gene. This CDR3 comprises 16 residues. This CDR3 is CASNTGTVQMNTEAFF. The CDR3 coding sequence is TGTGCCAGCAATACCGGGACAGTACAAATGAACACTGAAGCTTTCTTT.

DNA of the CDR3: TGTGCCTGGAGCTCAATGCTTGGGACAGCTATTAGCTCTGGGGCCAACGTCCTGACTTTC. Translation gives CAWSSMLGTAISSGANVLTF. The chain joins TRBV30 to TRBJ2-6, with 7 bases lining up with TRBD1. The V segment lost 3 bases and the J segment 0 bases; nucleotides outside the gene matches: 17. This CDR3 comprises 20 residues. CDR1 and CDR2 (germline): GTSNPN, SVGIG (reference sequence).

This clone occurred once. The V gene is TRBV27, the J gene TRBJ2-2, with 9 bases matching TRBD2. The V segment lost 5 bases and the J segment 2 bases; nucleotides outside the gene matches: 9. CDR1 MNHEY and CDR2 SMNVEV come from the germline V gene (reference sequence). The CDR3 spans 17 residues. CDR3 protein: CASSLPASGVNTGELFF. In DNA, the CDR3 is TGTGCCAGCAGTCTCCCGGCTAGCGGGGTTAACACCGGGGAGCTGTTTTTT.